This T cell receptor beta chain was captured by sequencing in a study of shared clonotypes between healthy human individuals. The table came from immunoSEQ multiplex PCR; TCRdb's copy has only in-frame clones and leaves some out. The sample lists approximately 98,000 clones, around 68% seen once, with approximately 23% in the top ten. This clonotype was sampled from a woman in her 30s in good health. The sequencing sample was made of memory CD8+ T cells sorted from blood. Sample subset: CD45RO+ cells pooled with CCR7-negative TemRA cells.

The CDR3 reads CASSLGTLSSYEQYF. CDR3 DNA sequence: TGTGCCAGCAGCCTCGGGACCCTGAGCTCCTACGAGCAGTACTTC. The J gene is TRBJ2-7, the V gene TRBV5-8, with D possibly called TRBD1 or TRBD2 (5 bases each). Germline values: CDR1 SGHTS, CDR2 YDEGEE. The CDR3 length is 15 residues. Trimming left V 4 bases short and J 0 bases short, with 14 bases between.